This T cell receptor (beta chain) was captured in a study of cytomegalovirus exposure and HLA in healthy donors. The junction had 11 bases not matched to a gene; V was cut back by 3 bases and J by 4 bases. CDR1 SGHTA and CDR2 FQGNSA come from the germline V gene. The CDR3 covers 18 residues. Researchers ran the PCR with 60 Vbeta and 13 Jbeta primers. Clones were read by immunoSEQ multiplex PCR, and TCRdb kept only the in-frame ones, dropping some. Of approximately 220,000 clones in the sample, approximately 80% were seen once. The chain uses TRBV7-2 and TRBJ2-2; 10 bases align to TRBD2. Sequenced input: PBMCs. This clonotype originated in a man aged 25 to 45 in good health and CMV-seronegative. CDR3 nucleotides: TGTGCCAGCAGCTTGGGACTAGCGAGTTTATCGGGCACCGGGGAGCTGTTTTTT. This translates into CASSLGLASLSGTGELFF.